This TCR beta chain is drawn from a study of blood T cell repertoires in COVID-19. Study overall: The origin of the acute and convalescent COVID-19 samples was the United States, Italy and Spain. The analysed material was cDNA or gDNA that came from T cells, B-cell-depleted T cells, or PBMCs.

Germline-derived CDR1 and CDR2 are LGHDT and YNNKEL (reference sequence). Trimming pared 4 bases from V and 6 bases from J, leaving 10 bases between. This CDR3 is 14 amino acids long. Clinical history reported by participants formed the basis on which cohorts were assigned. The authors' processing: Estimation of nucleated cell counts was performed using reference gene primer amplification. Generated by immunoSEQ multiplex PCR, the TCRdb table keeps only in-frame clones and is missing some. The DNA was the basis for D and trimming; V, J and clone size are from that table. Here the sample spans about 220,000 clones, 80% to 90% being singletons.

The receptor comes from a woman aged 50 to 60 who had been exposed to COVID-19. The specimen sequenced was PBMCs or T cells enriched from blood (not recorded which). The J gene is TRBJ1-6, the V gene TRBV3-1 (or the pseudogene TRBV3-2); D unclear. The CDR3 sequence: CASSPSRSNSPLHF. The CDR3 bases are TGTGCCAGCAGCCCCTCCAGAAGTAATTCACCCCTCCACTTT.